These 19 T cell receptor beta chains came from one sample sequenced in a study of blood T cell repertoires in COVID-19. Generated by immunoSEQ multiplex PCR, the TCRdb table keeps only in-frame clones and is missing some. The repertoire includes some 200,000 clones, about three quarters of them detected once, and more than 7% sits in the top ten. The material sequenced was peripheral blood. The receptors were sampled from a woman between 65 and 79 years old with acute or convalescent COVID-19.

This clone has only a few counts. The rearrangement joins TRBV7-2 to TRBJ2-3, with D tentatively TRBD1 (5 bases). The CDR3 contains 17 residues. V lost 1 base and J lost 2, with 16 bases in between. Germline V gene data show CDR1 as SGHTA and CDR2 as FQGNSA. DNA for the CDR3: TGTGCCAGCAGCTTAGAGATTCAGGGAAGTTTCACAGATACGCAGTATTTT. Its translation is CASSLEIQGSFTDTQYF.

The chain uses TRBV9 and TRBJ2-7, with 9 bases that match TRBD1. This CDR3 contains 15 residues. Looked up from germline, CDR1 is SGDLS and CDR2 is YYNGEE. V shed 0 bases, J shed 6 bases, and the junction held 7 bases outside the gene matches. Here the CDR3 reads CASSVGGTGNLEQYF. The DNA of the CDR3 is TGTGCCAGCAGCGTAGGGGGGACAGGGAACCTCGAGCAGTACTTC.

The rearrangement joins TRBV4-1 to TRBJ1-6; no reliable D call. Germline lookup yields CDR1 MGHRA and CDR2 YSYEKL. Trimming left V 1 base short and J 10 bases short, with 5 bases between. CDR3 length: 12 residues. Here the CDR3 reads CASSQGQSPLHF. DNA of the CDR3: TGCGCCAGCAGCCAAGGGCAGTCACCCCTCCACTTT.

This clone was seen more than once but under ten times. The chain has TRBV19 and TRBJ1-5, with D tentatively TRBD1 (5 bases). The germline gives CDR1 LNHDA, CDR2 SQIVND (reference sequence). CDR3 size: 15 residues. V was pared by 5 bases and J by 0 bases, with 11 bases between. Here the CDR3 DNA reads TGTGCCAGTAGTGAGGCAGGGAATAGCAATCAGCCCCAGCATTTT. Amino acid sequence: CASSEAGNSNQPQHF.

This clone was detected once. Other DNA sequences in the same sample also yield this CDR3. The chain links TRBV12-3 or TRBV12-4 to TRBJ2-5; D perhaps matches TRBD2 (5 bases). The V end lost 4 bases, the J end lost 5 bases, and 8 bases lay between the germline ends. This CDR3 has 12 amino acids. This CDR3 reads CASSSGRETQYF. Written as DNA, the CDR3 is TGTGCCAGCAGTTCGGGAAGGGAGACCCAGTACTTC.

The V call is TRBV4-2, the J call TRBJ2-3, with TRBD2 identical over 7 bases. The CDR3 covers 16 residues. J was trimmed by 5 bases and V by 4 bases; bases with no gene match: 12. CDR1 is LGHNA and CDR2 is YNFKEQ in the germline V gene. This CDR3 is CASSPWGGGSVDTQYF. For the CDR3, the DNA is TGTGCCAGCAGCCCATGGGGGGGAGGATCTGTAGATACGCAGTATTTT.

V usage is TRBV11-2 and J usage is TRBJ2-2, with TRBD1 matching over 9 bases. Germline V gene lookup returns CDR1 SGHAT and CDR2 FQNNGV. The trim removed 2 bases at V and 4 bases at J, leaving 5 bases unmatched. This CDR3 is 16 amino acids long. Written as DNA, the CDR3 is TGTGCCAGCAGCTTAAAGACAGGGGGTGTCACCGGGGAGCTGTTTTTT. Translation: CASSLKTGGVTGELFF.

The CDR3 loop reads CSVMTLSQGYGYTF. The CDR3 DNA follows: TGCAGCGTGATGACGCTATCCCAGGGGTATGGCTACACCTTC. The chain couples TRBV29-1 to TRBJ1-2, with D maybe TRBD1 (6 bases). The CDR3 is 14 amino acids. V lost 6 bases, J lost 5 bases, and 19 bases lay in between. The germline V gene encodes CDR1 SQVTM and CDR2 ANQGSEA.

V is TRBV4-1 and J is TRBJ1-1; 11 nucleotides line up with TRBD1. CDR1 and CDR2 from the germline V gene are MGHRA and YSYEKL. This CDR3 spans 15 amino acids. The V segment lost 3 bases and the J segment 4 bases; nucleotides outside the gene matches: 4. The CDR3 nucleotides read TGCGCCAGCAGCCAGGGGACAGGGGGGGCCACTGAAGCTTTCTTT. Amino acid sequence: CASSQGTGGATEAFF.

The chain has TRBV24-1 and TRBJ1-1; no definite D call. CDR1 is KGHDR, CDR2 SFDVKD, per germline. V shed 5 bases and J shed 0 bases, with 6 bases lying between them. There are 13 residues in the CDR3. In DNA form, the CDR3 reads TGTGCCACCAGTGGTTCCATGAACACTGAAGCTTTCTTT. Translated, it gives CATSGSMNTEAFF.

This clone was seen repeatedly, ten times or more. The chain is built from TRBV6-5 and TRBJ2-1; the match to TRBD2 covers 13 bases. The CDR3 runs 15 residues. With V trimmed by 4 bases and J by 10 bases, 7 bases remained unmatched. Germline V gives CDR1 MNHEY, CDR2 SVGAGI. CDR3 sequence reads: CASSSTSGGLVEQFF. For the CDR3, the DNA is TGTGCCAGCAGTTCGACTAGCGGGGGGCTCGTCGAGCAGTTCTTC.

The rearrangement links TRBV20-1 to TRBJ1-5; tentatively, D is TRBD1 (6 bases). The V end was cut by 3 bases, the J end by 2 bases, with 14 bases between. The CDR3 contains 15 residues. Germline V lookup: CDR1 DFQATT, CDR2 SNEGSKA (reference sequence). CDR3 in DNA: TGCAGTGCTAGTAGCGAACAGGGTGGCAATCAGCCCCAGCATTTT. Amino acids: CSASSEQGGNQPQHF.

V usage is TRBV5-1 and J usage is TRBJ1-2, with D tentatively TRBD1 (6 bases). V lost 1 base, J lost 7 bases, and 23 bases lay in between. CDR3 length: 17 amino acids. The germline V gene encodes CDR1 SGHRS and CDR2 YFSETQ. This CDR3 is CASSLSLLLGGAGGYTF. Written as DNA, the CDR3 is TGCGCCAGCAGCTTGTCGTTATTGTTGGGGGGGGCGGGTGGCTACACCTTC.

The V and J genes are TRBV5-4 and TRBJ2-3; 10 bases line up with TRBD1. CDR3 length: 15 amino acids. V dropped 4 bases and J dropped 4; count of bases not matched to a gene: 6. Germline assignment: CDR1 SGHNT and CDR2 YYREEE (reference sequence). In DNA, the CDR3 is TGTGCCAGCAGCCAGAGACAGGGGGCGGCAGATACGCAGTATTTT. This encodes CASSQRQGAADTQYF.

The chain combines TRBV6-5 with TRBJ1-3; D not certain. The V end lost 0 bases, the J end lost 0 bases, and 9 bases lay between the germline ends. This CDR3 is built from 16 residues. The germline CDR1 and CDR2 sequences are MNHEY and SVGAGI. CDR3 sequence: CASSYSGSGSGNTIYF. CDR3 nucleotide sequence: TGTGCCAGCAGTTACTCGGGGAGCGGCTCTGGAAACACCATATATTTT.

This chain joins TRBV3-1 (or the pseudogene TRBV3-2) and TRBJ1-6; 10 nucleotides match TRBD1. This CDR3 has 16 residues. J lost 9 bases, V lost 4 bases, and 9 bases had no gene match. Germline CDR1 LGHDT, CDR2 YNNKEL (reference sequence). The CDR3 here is CASSPTGGDNRSPLHF. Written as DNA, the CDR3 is TGTGCCAGCAGCCCGACAGGGGGCGATAATCGTTCACCCCTCCACTTT.

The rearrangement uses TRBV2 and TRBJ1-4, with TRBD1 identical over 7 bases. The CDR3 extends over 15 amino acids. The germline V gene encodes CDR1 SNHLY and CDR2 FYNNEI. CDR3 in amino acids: CATGRGRQGNEKLFF. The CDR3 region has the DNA TGTGCTACAGGACGAGGCAGACAGGGTAATGAAAAACTGTTTTTT.

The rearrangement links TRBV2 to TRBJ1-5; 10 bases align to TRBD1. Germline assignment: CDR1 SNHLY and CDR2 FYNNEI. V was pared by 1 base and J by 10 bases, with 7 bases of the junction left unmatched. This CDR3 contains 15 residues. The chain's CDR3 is CASSEGTGGQPPQHF. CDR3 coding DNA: TGTGCCAGCAGTGAAGGGACAGGGGGGCAACCTCCCCAGCATTTT.

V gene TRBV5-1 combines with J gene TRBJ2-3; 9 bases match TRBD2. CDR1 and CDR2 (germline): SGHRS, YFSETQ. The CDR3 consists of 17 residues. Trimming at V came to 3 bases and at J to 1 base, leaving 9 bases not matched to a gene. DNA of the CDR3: TGCGCCAGCAGCTGGCCCTCAGCGGGGGGCCGCACAGATACGCAGTATTTT. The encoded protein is CASSWPSAGGRTDTQYF.